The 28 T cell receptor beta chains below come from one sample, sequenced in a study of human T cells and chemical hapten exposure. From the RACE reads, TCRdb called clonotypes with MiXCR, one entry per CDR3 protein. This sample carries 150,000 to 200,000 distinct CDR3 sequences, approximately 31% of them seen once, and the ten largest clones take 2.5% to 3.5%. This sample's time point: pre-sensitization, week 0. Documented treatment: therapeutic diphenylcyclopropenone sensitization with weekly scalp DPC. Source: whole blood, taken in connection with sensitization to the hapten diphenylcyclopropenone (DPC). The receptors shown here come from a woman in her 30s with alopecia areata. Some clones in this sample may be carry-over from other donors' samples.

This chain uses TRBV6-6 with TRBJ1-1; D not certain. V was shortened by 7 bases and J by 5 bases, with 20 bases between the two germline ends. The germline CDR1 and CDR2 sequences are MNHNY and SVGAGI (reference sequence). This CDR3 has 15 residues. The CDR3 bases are TGTGCCAGCACTTTACGGCTCTGGGGTGGGACTGAAGCTTTCTTT. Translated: CASTLRLWGGTEAFF.

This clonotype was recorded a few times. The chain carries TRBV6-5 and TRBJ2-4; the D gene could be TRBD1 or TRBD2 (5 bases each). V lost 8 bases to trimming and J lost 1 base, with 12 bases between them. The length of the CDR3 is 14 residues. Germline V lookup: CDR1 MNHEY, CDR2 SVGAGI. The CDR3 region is CASGDPRAKNIQYF. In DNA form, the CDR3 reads TGTGCCAGCGGGGACCCGAGGGCCAAAAACATTCAGTACTTC.

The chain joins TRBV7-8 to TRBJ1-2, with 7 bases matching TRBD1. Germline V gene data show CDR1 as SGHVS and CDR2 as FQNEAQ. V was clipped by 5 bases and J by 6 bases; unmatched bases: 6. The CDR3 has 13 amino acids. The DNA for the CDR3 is TGTGCCAGCAGCCGAACAGGGGCTGATGGCTACACCTTC. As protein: CASSRTGADGYTF. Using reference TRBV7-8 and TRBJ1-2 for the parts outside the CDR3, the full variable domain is GAGVSQSPRYKVAKRGQDVALRCDPISGHVSLFWYQQALGQGPEFLTYFQNEAQLDKSGLPSDRFFAERPEGSVSTLKIQRTQQEDSAVYLCASSRTGADGYTFGSGTRLTVV.

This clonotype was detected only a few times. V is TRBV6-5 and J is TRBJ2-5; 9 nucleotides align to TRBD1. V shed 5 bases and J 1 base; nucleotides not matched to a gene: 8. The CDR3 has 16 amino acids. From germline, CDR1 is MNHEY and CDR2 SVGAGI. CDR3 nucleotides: TGTGCCAGCAGTGGGCCAGGACAGGGGAGCCAAGAGACCCAGTACTTC. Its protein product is CASSGPGQGSQETQYF.

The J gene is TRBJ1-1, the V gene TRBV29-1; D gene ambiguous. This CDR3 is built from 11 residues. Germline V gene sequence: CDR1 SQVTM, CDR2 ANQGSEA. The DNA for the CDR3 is TGCATGGTAGGGCCCAACACTGAAGCTTTCTTT. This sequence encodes CMVGPNTEAFF.

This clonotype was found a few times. The CDR3: CASSYPVTGELFF. The CDR3 bases are TGTGCCAGCAGTTACCCAGTCACCGGGGAGCTGTTTTTT. The V gene is TRBV6-2 or TRBV6-3, the J gene TRBJ2-2; no clear D gene. Germline V lookup: CDR1 MNHEY, CDR2 SVGEGT. Trimming shortened V by 2 bases and J by 4 bases, and 5 bases separated the two germline ends. The CDR3 totals 13 residues.

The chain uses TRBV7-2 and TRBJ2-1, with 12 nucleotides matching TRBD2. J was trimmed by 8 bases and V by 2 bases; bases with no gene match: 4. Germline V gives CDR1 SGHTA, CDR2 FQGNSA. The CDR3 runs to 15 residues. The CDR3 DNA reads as TGTGCCAGCAGCTTAACTAGCGGGGGGTGGGATGAGCAGTTCTTC. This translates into CASSLTSGGWDEQFF.

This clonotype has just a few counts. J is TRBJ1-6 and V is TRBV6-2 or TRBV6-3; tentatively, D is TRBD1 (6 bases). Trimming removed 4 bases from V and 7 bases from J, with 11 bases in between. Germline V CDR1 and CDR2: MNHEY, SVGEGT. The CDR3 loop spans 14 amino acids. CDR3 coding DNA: TGTGCCAGCAGTTGGACAGTCGAGAATTCACCCCTCCACTTT. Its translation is CASSWTVENSPLHF.

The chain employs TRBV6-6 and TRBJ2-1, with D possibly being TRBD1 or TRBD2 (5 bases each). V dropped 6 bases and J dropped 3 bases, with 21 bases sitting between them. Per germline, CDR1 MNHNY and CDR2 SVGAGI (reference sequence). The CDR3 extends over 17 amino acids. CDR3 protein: CASRSRVVGQLYNEQFF. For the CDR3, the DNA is TGTGCCAGCAGATCGAGGGTGGTGGGGCAGCTCTACAATGAGCAGTTCTTC.

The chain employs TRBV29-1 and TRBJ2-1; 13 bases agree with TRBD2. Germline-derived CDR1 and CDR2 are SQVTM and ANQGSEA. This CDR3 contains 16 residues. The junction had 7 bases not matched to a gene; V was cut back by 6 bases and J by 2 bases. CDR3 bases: TGCAGCGTCCTACTAGCGGGGGGGACAACCTACAATGAGCAGTTCTTC. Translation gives CSVLLAGGTTYNEQFF.

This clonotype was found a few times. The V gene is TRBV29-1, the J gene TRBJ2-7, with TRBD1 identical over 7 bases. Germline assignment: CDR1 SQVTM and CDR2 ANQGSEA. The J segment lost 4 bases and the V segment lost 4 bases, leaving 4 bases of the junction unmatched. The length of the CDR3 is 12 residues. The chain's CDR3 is CSVGGQTYEQYF. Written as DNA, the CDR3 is TGCAGCGTTGGGGGACAGACATACGAGCAGTACTTC.

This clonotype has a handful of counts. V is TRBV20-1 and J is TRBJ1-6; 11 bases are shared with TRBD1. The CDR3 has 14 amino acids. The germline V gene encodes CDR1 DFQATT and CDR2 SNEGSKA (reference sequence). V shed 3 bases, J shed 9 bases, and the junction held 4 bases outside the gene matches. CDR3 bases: TGCAGTGCTAGCTCCGGGACAGGGGGTTCACCCCTCCACTTT. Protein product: CSASSGTGGSPLHF.

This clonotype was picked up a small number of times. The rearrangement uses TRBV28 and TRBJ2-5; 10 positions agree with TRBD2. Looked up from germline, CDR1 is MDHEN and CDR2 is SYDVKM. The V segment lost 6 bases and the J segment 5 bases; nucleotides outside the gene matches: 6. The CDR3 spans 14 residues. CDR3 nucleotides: TGTGCCAGCAGGGCTAGCGGGAGTGTGGAGACCCAGTACTTC. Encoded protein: CASRASGSVETQYF. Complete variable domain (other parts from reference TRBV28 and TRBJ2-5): DVKVTQSSRYLVKRTGEKVFLECVQDMDHENMFWYRQDPGLGLRLIYFSYDVKMKEKGDIPEGYSVSREKKERFSLILESASTNQTSMYLCASRASGSVETQYFGPGTRLLVL.

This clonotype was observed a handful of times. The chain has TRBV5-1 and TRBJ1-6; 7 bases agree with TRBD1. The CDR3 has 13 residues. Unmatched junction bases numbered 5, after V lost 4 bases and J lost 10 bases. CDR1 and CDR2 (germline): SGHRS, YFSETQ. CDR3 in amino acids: CASSPQGGSPLHF. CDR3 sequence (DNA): TGCGCCAGCAGCCCCCAGGGGGGATCACCCCTCCACTTT.

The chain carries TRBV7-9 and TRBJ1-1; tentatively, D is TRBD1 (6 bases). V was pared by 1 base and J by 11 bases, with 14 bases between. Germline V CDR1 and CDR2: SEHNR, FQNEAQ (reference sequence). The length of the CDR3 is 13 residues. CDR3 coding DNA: TGTGCCAGCAGCTTAGAGCGGGACACCCGGGCTTTCTTT. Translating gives CASSLERDTRAFF.

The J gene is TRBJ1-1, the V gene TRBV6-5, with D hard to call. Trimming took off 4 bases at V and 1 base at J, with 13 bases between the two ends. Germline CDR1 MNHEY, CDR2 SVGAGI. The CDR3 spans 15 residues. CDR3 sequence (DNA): TGTGCCAGCAGTTCTGGCCGGTATTCGAACACTGAAGCTTTCTTT. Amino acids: CASSSGRYSNTEAFF.

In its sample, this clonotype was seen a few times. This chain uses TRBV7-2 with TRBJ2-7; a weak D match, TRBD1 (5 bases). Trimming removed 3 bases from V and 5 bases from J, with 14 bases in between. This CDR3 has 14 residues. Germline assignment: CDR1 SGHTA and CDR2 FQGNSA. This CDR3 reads CASSFSRVVDEQYF. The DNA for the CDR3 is TGTGCCAGCAGCTTTTCCAGGGTGGTGGACGAGCAGTACTTC.

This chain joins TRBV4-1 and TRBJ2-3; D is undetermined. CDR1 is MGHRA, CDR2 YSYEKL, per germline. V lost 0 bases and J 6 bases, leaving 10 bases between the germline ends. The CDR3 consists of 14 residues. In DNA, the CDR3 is TGCGCCAGCAGCCAAGATGTGCGTAGTGATACGCAGTATTTT. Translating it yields CASSQDVRSDTQYF.

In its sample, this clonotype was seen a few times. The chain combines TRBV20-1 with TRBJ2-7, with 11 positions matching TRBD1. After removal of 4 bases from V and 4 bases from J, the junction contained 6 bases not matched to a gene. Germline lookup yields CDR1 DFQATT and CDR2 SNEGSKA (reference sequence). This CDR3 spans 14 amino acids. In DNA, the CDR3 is TGCAGTGCTACCGATGGGGACAGGGGGTACGAGCAGTACTTC. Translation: CSATDGDRGYEQYF.

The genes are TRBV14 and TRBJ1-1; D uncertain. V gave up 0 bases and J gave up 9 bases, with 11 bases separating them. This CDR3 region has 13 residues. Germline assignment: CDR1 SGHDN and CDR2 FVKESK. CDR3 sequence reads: CASSQDYYSQAFF. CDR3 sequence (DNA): TGTGCCAGCAGCCAAGATTACTATTCTCAAGCTTTCTTT.

CDR3 loop: CASTGTPRGPQYF. CDR3 coding DNA: TGTGCCAGCACCGGGACTCCTCGAGGTCCGCAGTACTTC. The chain carries TRBV6-2 or TRBV6-3 and TRBJ2-7; perhaps TRBD2 as D (6 bases). The CDR3 covers 13 residues. The V end was cut by 7 bases, the J end by 9 bases, with 19 bases between. The V gene's germline CDR1 is MNHEY and CDR2 SVGEGT.

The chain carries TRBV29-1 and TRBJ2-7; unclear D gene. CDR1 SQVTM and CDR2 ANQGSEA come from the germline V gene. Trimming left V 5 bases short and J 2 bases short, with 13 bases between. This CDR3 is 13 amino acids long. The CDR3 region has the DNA TGCAGCGTTCTAGTTAGGTCTCCCTACGAGCAGTACTTC. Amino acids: CSVLVRSPYEQYF.

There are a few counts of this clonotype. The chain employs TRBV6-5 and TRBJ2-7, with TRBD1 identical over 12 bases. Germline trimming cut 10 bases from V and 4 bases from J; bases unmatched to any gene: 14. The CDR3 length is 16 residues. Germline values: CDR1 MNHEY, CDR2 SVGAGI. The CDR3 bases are TGTGCCACCTGGGACAGGGGGCGCGGCGGGGGGTACGAGCAGTACTTC. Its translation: CATWDRGRGGGYEQYF.

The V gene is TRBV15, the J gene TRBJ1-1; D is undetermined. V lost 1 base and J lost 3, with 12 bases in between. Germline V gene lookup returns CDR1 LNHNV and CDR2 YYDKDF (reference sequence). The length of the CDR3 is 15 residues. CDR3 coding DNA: TGTGCCACCAGCAGAGCGTCAAAATCGGACACTGAAGCTTTCTTT. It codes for CATSRASKSDTEAFF.

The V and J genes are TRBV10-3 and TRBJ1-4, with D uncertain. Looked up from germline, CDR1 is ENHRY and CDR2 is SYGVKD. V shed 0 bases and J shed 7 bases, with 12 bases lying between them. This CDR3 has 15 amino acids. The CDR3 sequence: CAISESPGSSEKLFF. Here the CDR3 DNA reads TGTGCCATCAGTGAGTCTCCGGGTTCTTCTGAAAAACTGTTTTTT.

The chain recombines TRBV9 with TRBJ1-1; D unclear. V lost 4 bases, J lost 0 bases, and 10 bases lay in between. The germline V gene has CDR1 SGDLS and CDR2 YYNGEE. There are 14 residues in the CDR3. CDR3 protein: CASSWKDVNTEAFF. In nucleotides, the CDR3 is TGTGCCAGCAGCTGGAAGGACGTGAACACTGAAGCTTTCTTT.

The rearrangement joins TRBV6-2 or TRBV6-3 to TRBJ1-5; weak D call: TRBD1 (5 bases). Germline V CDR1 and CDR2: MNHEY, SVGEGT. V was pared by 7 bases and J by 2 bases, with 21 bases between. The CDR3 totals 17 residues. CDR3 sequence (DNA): TGTGCCAGCACCCCTTCCGCGCAGGGTCGCGGCAATCAGCCCCAGCATTTT. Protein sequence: CASTPSAQGRGNQPQHF.

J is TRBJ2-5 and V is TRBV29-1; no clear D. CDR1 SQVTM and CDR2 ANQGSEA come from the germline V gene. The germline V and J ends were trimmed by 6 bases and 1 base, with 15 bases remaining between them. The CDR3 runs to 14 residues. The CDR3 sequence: CSVDGDGSQETQYF. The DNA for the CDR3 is TGCAGCGTCGACGGAGATGGGTCCCAAGAGACCCAGTACTTC.